This TCR beta chain was obtained from a study of T-cell reconstitution after alpha-beta-depleted transplantation in children (dated by TCRdb to 2016 to 2018). In terms of the full investigation: T-cell immune reconstitution after TCRalphabeta/CD19-depleted allogeneic hematopoietic cell transplantation in children was quantitatively tracked in the study by means of TCR repertoire profiling. The paper as a whole reports these results and caveats: Hyperexpanded clone frequencies declined over subsequent months; after one year, T-cell counts and TCRbeta diversity were mostly attributed to newly produced T cells. About two months after transplant, the apparently early recovery of alphabetaT-cell counts reportedly depended on just several hundred clones that had expanded rapidly and came from non-depleted graft cells. In some patients, high TCRbeta diversity at day 60 was attributed to recipient T cells and intrathymic progenitors that had survived conditioning.

The library was prepared using PCR. Sequencing was carried out with an Illumina HiSeq 2500. Molecular barcoding was employed in the preparation of TCR libraries, with unique molecular identifiers being used to normalize TCRbeta repertoire quantification. TCRdb handled the public reads itself, with Q25 trimming in fastp and clone calling in MiXCR, and kept productive beta chains. Identical CDR3 protein sequences are pooled into one entry, listed with their most common genes and DNA. This sample has hundreds of thousands of distinct CDR3 sequences in its table, and about 15% of those were observed once. In total, the top ten clones hold around 45% of the sample. Note on this clonotype: The antigen it binds to is not known. Base quality data are lacking; no much larger clone is found one base away.

From its cysteine to its phenylalanine, the CDR3 spans 15 amino acids. The entry retains the CDR3 DNA only, 45 bases that are in frame from base 1. CDR1 and CDR2, looked up from the germline V gene (reference sequence), are MNHEY and SMNVEV. A distance of 11 bases separates the germline ends of V and J, which lose 4 bases and 0 bases respectively. Per the publication, the treatment or condition label means: allogeneic hematopoietic cell transplantation with graft depleted of TCRalphabeta T cells and CD19 B cells. The children who served as transplant recipients had been given grafts of TCRalphabeta/CD19-depleted allogeneic hematopoietic cells.

Sequencing was performed on PBMCs, mostly from graft donor cells, taken 360 days after TCRalphabeta/CD19-depleted stem cell transplant. The TCR was taken from a male patient aged 2 to 10 who had a stem cell transplant for acute lymphoblastic leukemia, so the T cells may come from the graft donor. Recombination connected TRBV27 to TRBJ2-3; the best D guess is TRBD2, with 5 bases matching. The nucleotide sequence is TGTGCCAGCAGTTCGATGAGAGGGAGCACAGATACGCAGTATTTT. This gives the protein CASSSMRGSTDTQYF.